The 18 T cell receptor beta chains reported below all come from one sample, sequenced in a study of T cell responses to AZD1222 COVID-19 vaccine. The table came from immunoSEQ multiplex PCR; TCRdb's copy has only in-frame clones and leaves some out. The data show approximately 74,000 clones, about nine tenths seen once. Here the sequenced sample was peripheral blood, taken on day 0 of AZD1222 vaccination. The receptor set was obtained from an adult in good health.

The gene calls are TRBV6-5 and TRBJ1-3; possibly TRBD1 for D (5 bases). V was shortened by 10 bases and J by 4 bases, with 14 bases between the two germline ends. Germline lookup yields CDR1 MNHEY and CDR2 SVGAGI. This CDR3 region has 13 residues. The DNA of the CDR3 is TGTGCCACTCTCAGGGTGTTGGGAAACACCATATATTTT. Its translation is CATLRVLGNTIYF.

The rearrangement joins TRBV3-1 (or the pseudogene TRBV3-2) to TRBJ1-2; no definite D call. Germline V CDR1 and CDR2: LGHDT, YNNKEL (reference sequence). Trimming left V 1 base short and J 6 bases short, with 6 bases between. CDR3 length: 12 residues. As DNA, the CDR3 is TGTGCCAGCAGCCAAGTTGCGGATGGCTACACCTTC. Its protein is CASSQVADGYTF.

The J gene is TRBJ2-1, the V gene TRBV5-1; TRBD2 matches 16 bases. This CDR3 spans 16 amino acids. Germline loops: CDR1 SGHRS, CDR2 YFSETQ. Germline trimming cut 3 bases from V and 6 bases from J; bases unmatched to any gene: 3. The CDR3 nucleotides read TGCGCCAGCAGCTCCGGGACTAGCGGGAGGGTCAATGAGCAGTTCTTC. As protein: CASSSGTSGRVNEQFF.

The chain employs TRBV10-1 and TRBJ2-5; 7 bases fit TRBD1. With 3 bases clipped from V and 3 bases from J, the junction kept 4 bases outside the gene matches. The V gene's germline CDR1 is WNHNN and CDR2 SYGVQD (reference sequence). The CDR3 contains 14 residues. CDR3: CASSERGTEETQYF. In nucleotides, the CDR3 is TGCGCCAGCAGTGAAAGAGGGACAGAAGAGACCCAGTACTTC.

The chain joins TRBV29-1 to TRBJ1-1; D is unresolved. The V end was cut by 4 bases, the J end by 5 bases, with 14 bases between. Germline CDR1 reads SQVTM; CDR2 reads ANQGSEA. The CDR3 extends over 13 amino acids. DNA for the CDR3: TGCAGCGTTGTGATCGGGGTCGGAACTGAAGCTTTCTTT. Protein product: CSVVIGVGTEAFF.

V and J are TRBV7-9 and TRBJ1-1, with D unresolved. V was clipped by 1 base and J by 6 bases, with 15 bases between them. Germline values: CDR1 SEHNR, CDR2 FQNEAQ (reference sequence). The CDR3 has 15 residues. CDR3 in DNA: TGTGCCAGCAGCTTAGTCGGCGGATTTCGCTCTGAAGCTTTCTTT. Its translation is CASSLVGGFRSEAFF.

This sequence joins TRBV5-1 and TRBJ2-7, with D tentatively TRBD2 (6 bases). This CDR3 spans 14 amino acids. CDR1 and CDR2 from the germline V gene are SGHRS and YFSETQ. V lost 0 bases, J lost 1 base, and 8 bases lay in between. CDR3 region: CASSLELASYEQYF. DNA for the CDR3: TGCGCCAGCAGCTTGGAACTAGCTTCCTACGAGCAGTACTTC.

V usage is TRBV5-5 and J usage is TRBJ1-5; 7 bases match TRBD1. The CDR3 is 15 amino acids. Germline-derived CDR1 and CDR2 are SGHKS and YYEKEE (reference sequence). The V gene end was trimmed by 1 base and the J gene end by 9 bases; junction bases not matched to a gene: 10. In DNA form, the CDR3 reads TGTGCCAGCAGCTTGAAGGGGGACAGCGATCGGCCCCAGCATTTT. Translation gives CASSLKGDSDRPQHF.

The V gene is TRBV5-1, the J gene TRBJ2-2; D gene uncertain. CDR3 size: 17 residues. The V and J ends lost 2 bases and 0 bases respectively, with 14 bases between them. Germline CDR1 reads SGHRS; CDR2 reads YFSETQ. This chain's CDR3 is CASSLVSLQTNTGELFF. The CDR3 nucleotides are TGCGCCAGCAGCTTAGTTTCCTTGCAAACGAACACCGGGGAGCTGTTTTTT.

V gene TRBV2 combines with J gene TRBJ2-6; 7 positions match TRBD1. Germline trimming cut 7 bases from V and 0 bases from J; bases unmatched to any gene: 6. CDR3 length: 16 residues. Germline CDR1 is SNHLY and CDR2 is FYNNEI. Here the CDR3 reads CASNRQGLSGANVLTF. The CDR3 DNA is TGTGCCAGCAACCGACAGGGTCTCTCTGGGGCCAACGTCCTGACTTTC.

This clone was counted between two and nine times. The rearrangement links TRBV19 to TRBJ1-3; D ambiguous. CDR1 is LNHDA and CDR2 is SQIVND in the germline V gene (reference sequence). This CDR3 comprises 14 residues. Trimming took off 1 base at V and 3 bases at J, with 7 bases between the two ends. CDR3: CASSIGGDGNTIYF. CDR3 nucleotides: TGTGCCAGTAGTATAGGGGGAGATGGAAACACCATATATTTT.

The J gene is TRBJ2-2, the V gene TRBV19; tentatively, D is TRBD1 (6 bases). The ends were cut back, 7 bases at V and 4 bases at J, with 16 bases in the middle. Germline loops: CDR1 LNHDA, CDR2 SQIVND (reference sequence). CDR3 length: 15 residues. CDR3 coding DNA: TGTGCCAGTACCATAGGGGGAGTGATCACCGGGGAGCTGTTTTTT. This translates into CASTIGGVITGELFF.

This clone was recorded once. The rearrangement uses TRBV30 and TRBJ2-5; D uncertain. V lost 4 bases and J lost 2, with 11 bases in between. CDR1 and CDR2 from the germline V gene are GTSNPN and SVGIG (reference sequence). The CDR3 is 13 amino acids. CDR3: CAWTFAVQETQYF. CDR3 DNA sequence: TGTGCCTGGACTTTTGCGGTTCAAGAGACCCAGTACTTC.

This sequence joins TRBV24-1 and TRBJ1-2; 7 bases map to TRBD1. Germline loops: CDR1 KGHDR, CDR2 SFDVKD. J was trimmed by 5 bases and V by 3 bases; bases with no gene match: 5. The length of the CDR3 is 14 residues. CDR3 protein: CATSDAPRGYGYTF. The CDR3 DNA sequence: TGTGCCACCAGTGATGCCCCCAGGGGGTATGGCTACACCTTC.

CDR3 loop: CASSPLGGDGTEAFF. CDR3 DNA sequence: TGTGCCAGCAGTCCTCTGGGGGGGGATGGCACTGAAGCTTTCTTT. The V gene is TRBV6-6, the J gene TRBJ1-1; D may be TRBD1 (5 bases). This CDR3 region has 15 residues. V lost 5 bases, J lost 4 bases, and 17 bases lay in between. In germline, CDR1 is MNHNY, CDR2 SVGAGI (reference sequence).

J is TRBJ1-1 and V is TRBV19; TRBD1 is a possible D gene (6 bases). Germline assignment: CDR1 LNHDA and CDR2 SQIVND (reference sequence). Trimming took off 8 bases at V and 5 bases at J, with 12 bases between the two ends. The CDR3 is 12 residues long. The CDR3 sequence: CASRRGATEAFF. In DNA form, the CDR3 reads TGTGCCAGTCGCCGGGGGGCTACTGAAGCTTTCTTT.

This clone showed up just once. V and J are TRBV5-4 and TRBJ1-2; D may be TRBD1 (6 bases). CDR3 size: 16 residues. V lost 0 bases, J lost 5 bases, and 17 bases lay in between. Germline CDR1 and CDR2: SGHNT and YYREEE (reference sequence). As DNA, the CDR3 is TGTGCCAGCAGCTTGGATCGGGGGGCCCAATTATATGGCTACACCTTC. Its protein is CASSLDRGAQLYGYTF.

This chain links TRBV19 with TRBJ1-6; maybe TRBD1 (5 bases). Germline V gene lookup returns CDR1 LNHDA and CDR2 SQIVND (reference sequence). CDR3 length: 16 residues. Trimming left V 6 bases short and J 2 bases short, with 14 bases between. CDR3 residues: CASSFRGPPYNSPLHF. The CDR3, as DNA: TGTGCCAGTAGCTTCCGGGGACCTCCCTATAATTCACCCCTCCACTTT.